Each of the 23 T cell receptor beta chains below was sequenced from the same sample in a study of CXCR3-negative and CXCR3-positive naive CD8 T cells. Preparation of TRB cDNA libraries relied on 5' RACE carrying UMI labels. TCRdb re-called the 5' RACE reads; every CDR3 protein appears as one record, without DNA. The sample includes 70,000 to 100,000 distinct CDR3 sequences. The sample was naive CXCR3- CD8+ T cells from blood. Subset defined: CD45RO-CCR7+CD27+CD95- naive CD8+ T cells lacking CXCR3 (TNR3-). These receptors came from a human donor in good health. Some clones in this sample may be carry-over from other donors' samples.

The V call is TRBV25-1, the J call TRBJ1-6. The CDR3 contains 15 residues. Per germline, CDR1 MGHDK and CDR2 SYGVNS. CDR3 amino acids: CASDNSSSYNSPLHF.

V and J are TRBV12-3 or TRBV12-4 and TRBJ2-5; TCRdb calls TRBD1, which cannot be checked without DNA. The CDR3 contains 13 residues. CDR3 loop: CASSLTSGETQYF.

The chain links TRBV3-1 to TRBJ2-2. The germline V gene encodes CDR1 LGHDT and CDR2 YNNKEL (reference sequence). CDR3 length: 14 amino acids. CDR3 protein: CASSHRVFQGELFF.

The V call is TRBV5-4, the J call TRBJ2-1. The CDR3 covers 15 residues. CDR1 is SGHNT, CDR2 YYREEE, per germline (reference sequence). CDR3 loop: CASSLGLGSYNEQFF.

The chain combines TRBV7-3 with TRBJ2-2; TCRdb outputs TRBD1, but without DNA this stays unchecked. This CDR3 comprises 16 residues. Germline values: CDR1 SGHTA, CDR2 FQGTGA. CDR3 sequence reads: CASSPLSLPNTGELFF.

This chain links TRBV6-5 with TRBJ2-2; TCRdb outputs TRBD1, but without DNA this stays unchecked. Germline values: CDR1 MNHEY, CDR2 SVGAGI. The CDR3 is 16 amino acids. CDR3 residues: CVSSYSGTGRTGELFF.

The chain combines TRBV4-2 with TRBJ2-7; absent DNA, TCRdb's TRBD2 call cannot be checked. This CDR3 comprises 18 residues. Per germline, CDR1 LGHNA and CDR2 YNFKEQ. The CDR3 loop reads CASSQDSSGGAGSYEQYF.

CDR3 sequence: CASSFGDSPDEQYF. The chain links TRBV27 to TRBJ2-7; checking the TCRdb D call of TRBD1 is not possible without DNA. Germline V gene data show CDR1 as MNHEY and CDR2 as SMNVEV (reference sequence). There are 14 residues in the CDR3.

J is TRBJ2-7 and V is TRBV5-1; TCRdb returns TRBD2, unconfirmable since there is no DNA. CDR3 length equals 15 residues. CDR1 is SGHRS, CDR2 YFSETQ, per germline. The CDR3 reads CASSLGTSGSYEQYF.

This CDR3 reads CASSPAWGLASSYNEQFF. This rearrangement joins TRBV5-5 to TRBJ2-1; as DNA is missing, the TRBD1 call by TCRdb cannot be tested. Germline V lookup: CDR1 SGHKS, CDR2 YYEKEE (reference sequence). The CDR3 has 18 amino acids.

This CDR3 reads CASSLPLAGGYNEQFF. The chain has TRBV7-6 and TRBJ2-1; TCRdb indicates TRBD2, and absent DNA this call remains unverified. This CDR3 comprises 16 residues. The germline CDR1 and CDR2 sequences are SGHVS and FNYEAQ.

The V call is TRBV28, the J call TRBJ2-3. CDR3 size: 15 residues. Germline CDR1 reads MDHEN; CDR2 reads SYDVKM. The chain's CDR3 is CASSLLVGFGDTQYF.

The chain joins TRBV7-2 to TRBJ2-6; the TCRdb call, TRBD2, lacks DNA for checking. Germline CDR1 SGHTA, CDR2 FQGNSA. The CDR3 has 19 amino acids. This chain's CDR3 is CASSQRPPGLNSGANVLTF. The full variable domain, in which reference TRBV7-2 and TRBJ2-6 provide the parts outside the CDR3, is GAGVSQSPSNKVTEKGKDVELRCDPISGHTALYWYRQSLGQGLEFLIYFQGNSAPDKSGLPSDRFSAERTGGSVSTLTIQRTQQEDSAVYLCASSQRPPGLNSGANVLTFGAGSRLTVL.

This chain links TRBV28 with TRBJ1-6. Germline V lookup: CDR1 MDHEN, CDR2 SYDVKM. The CDR3 loop spans 15 amino acids. The CDR3 here is CASSPPDGAHSPLHF.

This chain links TRBV18 with TRBJ2-2; TCRdb's assignment of TRBD1 cannot be checked, as there is no DNA. There are 15 residues in the CDR3. CDR1 is KGHSH, CDR2 LQKENI, per germline. The CDR3 loop is CASSPSTTGAGELFF.

The V gene is TRBV12-3 or TRBV12-4, the J gene TRBJ2-3. The CDR3 spans 15 residues. The CDR3 region is CASSPELASTDTQYF.

The chain employs TRBV20-1 and TRBJ1-2; checking the TCRdb D call of TRBD1 is not possible without DNA. Per germline, CDR1 DFQATT and CDR2 SNEGSKA (reference sequence). The CDR3 is 15 amino acids. The CDR3 spells CSAGETGRPLYGYTF.

This sequence joins TRBV6-2 or TRBV6-3 and TRBJ1-5. The CDR3 has 14 residues. CDR1 MNHEY and CDR2 SVGEGT come from the germline V gene. The CDR3 is CASSFMQGHQPQHF.

The chain is built from TRBV19 and TRBJ2-7. Per germline, CDR1 LNHDA and CDR2 SQIVND (reference sequence). The length of the CDR3 is 13 residues. CDR3 sequence: CASSIRHAYEQYF.

The chain couples TRBV9 to TRBJ1-1. CDR1 is SGDLS and CDR2 is YYNGEE in the germline V gene. There are 13 residues in the CDR3. CDR3: CASADNPNTEAFF.

The V and J genes are TRBV29-1 and TRBJ1-1; the TRBD1 assignment by TCRdb is unverifiable without DNA. The CDR3 has 13 residues. Germline lookup yields CDR1 SQVTM and CDR2 ANQGSEA. The CDR3 sequence is CSAMDRANTEAFF.

The gene calls are TRBV6-4 and TRBJ2-1; TCRdb lists TRBD1, though no DNA is available to test this call. This CDR3 region has 13 residues. Germline V gene data show CDR1 as MRHNA and CDR2 as SNTAGT. CDR3 region: CASSDRPGDEQFF.

This chain connects TRBV15 to TRBJ2-1. The V gene's germline CDR1 is LNHNV and CDR2 YYDKDF (reference sequence). There are 15 residues in the CDR3. CDR3: CATSKEGTAYNEQFF.